This TCR beta chain was found in a study of blood T cell repertoires in COVID-19. At the level of the study: Sites in the United States, Italy and Spain provided acute and convalescent COVID-19 samples.

V trimming: 4 bases; J trimming: 0 bases; junction bases outside the gene matches: 3. This CDR3 region has 13 residues. The germline gives CDR1 SQVTM, CDR2 ANQGSEA. Using immunoSEQ multiplex PCR, the repertoire was profiled, and TCRdb retains in-frame clones only, with some absent. The sample includes 350,000 to 450,000 clones, approximately 91% of them seen just once. The participants were between roughly 18 and 90 years old and came from 24 US areas. Clinical history reported by participants formed the basis on which cohorts were assigned. Exposed enrollees had met someone with a PCR-confirmed or clinician-diagnosed COVID-19 case at some point within the 2 weeks before study entry.

The V and J genes are TRBV29-1 and TRBJ2-7; 7 bases are shared with TRBD1. Input material: PBMCs or T cells enriched from blood (not recorded which). This clonotype was sampled from a woman aged 40 to 50 who had been exposed to COVID-19. This CDR3 is CSVGDSRSYEQYF. The CDR3 nucleotides are TGCAGCGTTGGGGACAGCCGCTCCTACGAGCAGTACTTC.